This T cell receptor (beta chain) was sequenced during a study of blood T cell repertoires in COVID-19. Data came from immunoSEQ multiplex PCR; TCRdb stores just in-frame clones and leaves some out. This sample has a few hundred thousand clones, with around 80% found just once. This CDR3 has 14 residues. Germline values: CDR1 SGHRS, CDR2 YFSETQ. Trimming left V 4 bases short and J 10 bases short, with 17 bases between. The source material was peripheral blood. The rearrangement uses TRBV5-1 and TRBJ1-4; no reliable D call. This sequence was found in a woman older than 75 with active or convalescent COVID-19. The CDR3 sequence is CASSRTQALGKLFF. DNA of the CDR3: TGCGCCAGCAGCCGAACCCAGGCCCTTGGAAAACTGTTTTTT.